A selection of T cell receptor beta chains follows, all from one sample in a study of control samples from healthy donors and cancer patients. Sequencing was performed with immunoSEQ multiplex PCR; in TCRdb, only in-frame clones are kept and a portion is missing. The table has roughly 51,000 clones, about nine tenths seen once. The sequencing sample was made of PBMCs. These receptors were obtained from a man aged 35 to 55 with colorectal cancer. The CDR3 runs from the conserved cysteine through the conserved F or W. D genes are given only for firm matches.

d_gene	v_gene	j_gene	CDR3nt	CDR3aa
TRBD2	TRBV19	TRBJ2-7	TGTGCCAGTAGTGTTCTAGCGGGGATCTCCTACGAGCAGTACTTC	CASSVLAGISYEQYF
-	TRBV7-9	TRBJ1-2	TGTGCCAGCAGCCCAACCGGAGGAGGCTACACCTTC	CASSPTGGGYTF
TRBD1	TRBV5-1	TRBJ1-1	TGCGCCAGCAGCCGCCGACAGGGGCTAATTGAAGCTTTCTTT	CASSRRQGLIEAFF
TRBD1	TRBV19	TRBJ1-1	TGTGCCAGTAGTCAATGGGACAGGGGGTTTACTGAAGCTTTCTTT	CASSQWDRGFTEAFF
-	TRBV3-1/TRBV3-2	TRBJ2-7	TGTGCCAGCAGCCGCCGAGCAACCTACGAGCAGTACTTC	CASSRRATYEQYF
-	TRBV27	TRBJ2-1	TGTGCCAGCAGCCTCGGGACTTACGGTGAGCAGTTCTTC	CASSLGTYGEQFF
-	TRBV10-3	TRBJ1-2	TGTGCCATCAGTGAGTCTATGGAGGGCTATGGCTACACCTTC	CAISESMEGYGYTF
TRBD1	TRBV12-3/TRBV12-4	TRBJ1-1	TGTGCCAGCAGTGGGACAGGGATCACTGAAGCTTTCTTT	CASSGTGITEAFF
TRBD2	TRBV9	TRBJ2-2	TGTGCCAGCAGCGTAGGCCCCTGGACTAGCGGGGTCAACACCGGGGAGCTGTTTTTT	CASSVGPWTSGVNTGELFF
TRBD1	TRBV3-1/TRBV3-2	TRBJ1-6	TGTGCCAGCAGCCCGCGGCAGGGGGCCAGATCACCCCTCCACTTT	CASSPRQGARSPLHF